This T cell receptor beta chain was recorded in a study of cytomegalovirus exposure and HLA in healthy donors (dated by TCRdb to 2016 to 2017). Study-level background: According to an earlier analysis of 587 of the donors, some 180 million T cells yielded approximately 120 million unique TCR beta sequences and approximately 300 Gb of sequence data. In a later analysis, previously published TCR beta repertoires from 550 to 700 donors were re-analyzed and high-resolution HLA genotyping was added so that TCR occurrence patterns could be studied. About five DR-DQ haplotypes were treated as single units for association and clustering because of strong linkage in the cohort. Across 398 genotyped donors of the cohort, an average of about 200,000 unique TCR beta nucleotide sequences per donor were sequenced, and roughly 20% of those sequences were non-productive. Donor age, sex, ethnicity and CMV serostatus were collected together with the repertoire data. HLA typing covered class I and class II loci at four-digit resolution. Every repertoire in the discovery cohort had been generated on one and the same sequencing platform. Rather than using new phenotypic data, the later analysis identified candidate immune exposures from TCR beta sequences and from how often those sequences occurred across donors. In addition to the first cohort of several hundred subjects, a separate validation cohort of over 90 different subjects was used. About 300 gigabases of sequencing data and approximately 84 million unique TCR sequences were included in an early release covering roughly 600 HLA-typed donors. High-throughput TCR immunosequencing, statistical association of individual TCRs with disease status, and machine learning were combined to predict cytomegalovirus infection status. An earlier analysis of 450 to 750 of the donors used high-throughput TCR beta sequencing to judge whether each TCR beta V gene segment behaved as functional or pseudogenic. The number of donors typed differed by locus, with 629-630 for A, B, C, DRB1 and DQB1, around 560 for DQA1, 600 to 610 for DPA1, and some 450 for DPB1. The study used immunosequencing to profile the T cell repertoires of approximately 650 subjects and linked those repertoires to cytomegalovirus serostatus. The aim of the study was to test whether cataloging public T cell receptors could identify signatures of past pathogen exposure. Of the roughly 390 genotyped donors, over 80% were placed in the genetic ancestry cluster associated with self-reported Caucasian donors. A later genetic analysis took genome-wide SNP genotypes for about 55% of the 666 donors and used that subset as a discovery cohort.

Trimming accounts for 5 bases at V and 5 bases at J, while the number of junction bases matched to no gene is 12. From its cysteine to its phenylalanine, the CDR3 spans 16 amino acids. Only the CDR3 part of the read is kept: 48 bases, read in frame from the first base. CDR1 and CDR2 are read off the germline V gene as SGHTA and FQGNSA. The receptor library was made with the immunoSEQ multiplex PCR assay. For the multiplex PCR, a mixture combining 60 forward primers for TCR Vbeta segments and 13 reverse primers for TCR Jbeta segments was used. Amplification of the CDR3 region of rearranged TCR beta genes was performed with a multiplex PCR assay on genomic DNA. On the Illumina HiSeq System, the amplified TCR beta libraries were sequenced as 87-base-pair reads. As for the authors' bioinformatics: Across the 500 to 750 repertoires, a later analysis counted some 81 million unique TCR beta chains, about 10 million of which were shared by at least two donors. A nearest-neighbor algorithm error-corrected the raw reads and collapsed the reads into unique sequences, merging closely related sequences to remove PCR and sequencing errors. To assign V, D and J gene segments, CDR3 sequences were aligned to IMGT reference sequences. For a sequence to be retained, a match of at least six nucleotides to both a V gene segment and a J gene segment was required. Rearrangements were called productive when the CDR3 lacked stop codons and stayed in frame with V and J; all others were non-productive. Following IMGT convention, CDR3 was defined as the stretch from the second conserved V-encoded cysteine up to the conserved J-encoded phenylalanine. The earlier analysis of 550 to 650 of the donors excluded any sequence lacking an unambiguous match to a single V gene segment. In an earlier analysis of approximately 560 of the donors, a V segment was called functional when productive rearrangements were above 56.7%, and segregating when the standard deviation between donors exceeded 5%. To diagnose cytomegalovirus status from the catalog of TCR beta chain sequences, a statistical classification framework was built. A later analysis assigned V and J genes by comparing TCR nucleotide sequences with IMGT/GENE-DB human TR gene sequences. A later analysis assigned CDR3 sequences and most-parsimonious VDJ recombination scenarios with the TCRdist pipeline. In a later analysis, every TCR beta chain was defined by the combination of its CDR3 amino acid sequence and its V-gene family, and reads without a unique V-gene family were dropped. To address suspected cross-contamination and a sequencing artifact, a later analysis removed some 620 highly shared, low-generation-probability nucleotide sequences. For each public chain, a later analysis derived a clonal expansion index from normalized ranks of inferred template counts within each repertoire. In a later analysis, generation probabilities were computed using a VDJ recombination model fitted to out-of-frame rearrangements, and the results were checked against IGoR. In a later analysis, TCR-TCR, TCR-HLA and TCR-CMV co-occurrence was scored with hypergeometric tests, and a repertoire-size bias correction was applied to TCR pairs. A later analysis estimated false discovery rates by permuting HLA or CMV assignments 20 times. In a later analysis, co-occurring TCRs were grouped using DBSCAN, and TCRdist sequence similarity was added for clustering within HLA-allele-positive subsets. For co-occurrence clustering, repertoires with fewer than 30,000 or more than 120,000 public chains were excluded, along with about five repertoires with anomalous nucleotide sharing. TCRdb obtained this table from immuneACCESS and retained in-frame rearrangements with V and J assigned. These tables miss some clones; where compared with another copy, unresolved V genes account for less than half of the shortfall, and the remainder is unexplained. V, J and clone size are those of that table, while D and trimming were read from the DNA. The table for this sample lists approximately 110,000 clones; roughly 69% of them were counted only once. The ten largest make up 2.6% of the sample.

Concerning this clone itself: The antigen this receptor binds is unknown. The record has no base qualities; no much larger clone is one base away.

The cohort comprised some 700 healthy bone marrow donors. At the time of sampling, every cohort member was nominally healthy, though immune exposures that went unrecorded were likely present. The donor tested CMV seropositive and was one of the 289 seropositive cohort members. Every donor gave a peripheral blood sample, and the peripheral blood mononuclear cells from that sample were used for TCR beta sequencing. Genomic DNA was extracted from the blood cell samples with the Qiagen DNeasy Blood Extraction Kit. What the study reported, not specific to this receptor: While some public TCRs were present in many individuals, most TCR sequences turned up only very rarely across donors. Sequencing depth was assumed to be roughly uniform across donors in the presence/absence analyses, though that assumption may not hold. Because HLA typing was unavailable for some donors at each locus, only the typed subset was used in association tests. A later analysis found that most CMV-associated TCR beta chains appeared HLA-restricted, with HLA associations seemingly driven largely by CMV exposure. The authors suggested that the approach could potentially be generalized to other disease states and immunological phenotypes. A later genetic analysis associated a missense DCLRE1C variant with V-gene and J-gene trimming of TCR beta chains, and an independent cohort replicated the association. A further reported finding was that TCR beta sequences accurately predicted the HLA-A and HLA-B alleles for most subjects in the first cohort. Several of the top co-occurrence clusters appeared to be linked to parvovirus B19, influenza, CMV and Epstein-Barr virus, according to a later analysis. A total of around 150 TCR beta chains were listed by the study as associated with cytomegalovirus. Linkage disequilibrium might explain the correlated functional status among segregating V segments, but an unknown experimental factor could not be excluded. For the cohort, immune exposure information was limited to CMV serostatus. Assigning TCR associations to individual alleles was difficult when HLA alleles, especially DR and DQ, strongly co-occurred. The sequencing pipeline was judged likely to have produced a cluster of highly shared sequence variants as a technical artifact. A later analysis associated approximately 17,000 TCR beta sequences with specific HLA alleles at a false discovery rate of 0.05. In an earlier analysis of around 600 of the donors, most TCR beta V segments appeared in productive rearrangements about 90% or about 30% of the time, broadly matching IMGT annotations. In a later genetic analysis, fewer N-insertions in productive TCRs were reported among donors in an Asian-associated ancestry cluster than the approximately 710-donor mean. A few of the identified cytomegalovirus-associated TCR beta chains were confirmed in vitro to be specific for cytomegalovirus antigens. Around 16 rarely observed V segments, including chromosome 9 orphons, were excluded from the earlier analysis of about 500 of the donors because counts were too low. In a later analysis, HLA-associated TCR beta chains showed more clonal expansion and lower generation probabilities than non-associated chains that were equally common. In both the original and validation cohorts, the classifier was reported to diagnose cytomegalovirus status with high specificity and sensitivity. A later analysis found that TCR association rates varied across HLA loci, with DRB1 alleles showing the most associated TCRs and HLA-C alleles the fewest. Because the 87-base-pair reads could not distinguish some IMGT-functional V segments, including TRBV6-2 and TRBV6-3, those segments were excluded. This cohort had only TCR beta chains sequenced, and the lack of alpha or paired-chain data limited which features could be detected.

The chain is encoded by TRBV7-2 joined to TRBJ1-2, with TRBD1 matching 9 junction bases. The clonotype was recovered from a man aged 50 to 59 in good health and CMV-seropositive. Sequencing was done on a sample of PBMCs. DNA sequence: TGTGCCAGCAGCGGCCGCCGGGACAGGGACCTTTATGGCTACACCTTC. This codes for CASSGRRDRDLYGYTF.